The clone carrying this T cell receptor beta chain was counted between two and nine times. Its antigen remains unknown. This sample was included in a study of T cells in Graves' hyperthyroidism and ophthalmopathy. Study-wide results and limits: Before onset, ophthalmopathy was predicted by the model a median 6.5 months earlier.

From RNA transcripts, TCR beta CDR3 regions were amplified. Initially, a first-round RT-PCR of the TCR CDR3 employed the HTBI primer set. TCRdb reprocessed the multiplex PCR reads via MiXCR and lists one record per CDR3 protein. The repertoire holds about 510,000 distinct CDR3 sequences, with 14% as singletons. There are 15 residues in the CDR3. CDR1 is MNHNS, CDR2 SASEGT, per germline. V trimming: 11 bases; J trimming: 7 bases; junction bases outside the gene matches: 9. Sequencing was carried out using blood. The genes are TRBV6-1 and TRBJ2-2, with TRBD2 matching over 14 bases. The receptor was derived from a middle-aged woman with Graves' hyperthyroidism. This chain's CDR3 is CAGATSGRASGELFF. CDR3 bases: TGTGCCGGGGCGACTAGCGGGAGGGCGAGCGGGGAGCTGTTTTTT.